This entry lists 2 T cell receptor beta chains sequenced from one sample in a study of blood T cells in healthy people across ages. Alongside a J-beta primer mix, a sample-barcoded 5' primer served in a second PCR lasting about 6 to 11 cycles. TCRdb redid the calling of the 5' RACE reads with MiXCR, one entry per CDR3 protein. Among over a million distinct CDR3 sequences listed, about 45% were seen once. Sequencing input: blood. The receptors derive from a woman under 30 in good health.

This clonotype occurred a few times. The rearrangement joins TRBV12-3 or TRBV12-4 to TRBJ2-7, with TRBD2 identical over 8 bases. This CDR3 region has 15 residues. The V segment lost 6 bases and the J segment 2 bases; nucleotides outside the gene matches: 9. For the CDR3, the DNA is TGTGCCAGCAGGGATCCGGGACTAGGCCCCTACGAGCAGTACTTC. Residues: CASRDPGLGPYEQYF.

The genes are TRBV24-1 and TRBJ2-1; 10 positions match TRBD2. Near its end, the DNA agrees better with TRBJ2-7, so the J call may be wrong. This CDR3 comprises 16 residues. From germline, CDR1 is KGHDR and CDR2 SFDVKD. The CDR3 DNA follows: TGTGCCACCAGTGATTTTGGGCTAGCGGGGGACAATGAGCAGTACTTC. It is translated as CATSDFGLAGDNEQYF.